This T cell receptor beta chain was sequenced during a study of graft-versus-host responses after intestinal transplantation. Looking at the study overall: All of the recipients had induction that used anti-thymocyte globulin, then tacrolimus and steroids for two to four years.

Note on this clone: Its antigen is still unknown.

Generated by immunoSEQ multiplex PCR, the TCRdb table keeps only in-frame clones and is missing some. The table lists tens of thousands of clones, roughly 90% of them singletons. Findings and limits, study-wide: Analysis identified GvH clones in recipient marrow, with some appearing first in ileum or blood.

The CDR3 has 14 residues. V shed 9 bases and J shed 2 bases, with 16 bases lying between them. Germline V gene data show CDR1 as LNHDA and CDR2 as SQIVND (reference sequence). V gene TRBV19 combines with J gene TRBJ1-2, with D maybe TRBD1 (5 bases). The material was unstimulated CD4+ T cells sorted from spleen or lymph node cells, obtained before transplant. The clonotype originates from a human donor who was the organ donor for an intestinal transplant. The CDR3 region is CASHMAGLNYGYTF. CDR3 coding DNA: TGTGCCAGCCACATGGCGGGGCTCAACTATGGCTACACCTTC.